Listed below are T cell receptor beta chains from one sample, sequenced in a study of sequential checkpoint blockade in melanoma. Sequenced by immunoSEQ multiplex PCR; TCRdb stores in-frame clones only, minus some. The sample lists thousands of clones; 25% to 30% were seen once. This specimen was tumor tissue (inferred from file names), taken from a patient given nivolumab and ipilimumab in sequence. These receptors came from a human donor with melanoma. CDR3s include the opening cysteine and the closing phenylalanine or tryptophan. The D gene is left open where the match is weak. Expanded clones get a size class; other rows say once, few or many, or leave the size out.

>TRBD1|NA|TRBV5-1|TRBJ1-2
TGCGCCAGCAGCTTGGATTCCGGGACAGGCTATGGCTACACCTTC
CASSLDSGTGYGYTF
>NA|medium-sized|TRBV11-3|TRBJ1-1
TGTGCCAGCAGCACGGGGGCACGACAGAGTGAAGCTTTCTTT
CASSTGARQSEAFF
>TRBD2|few|TRBV19|TRBJ2-7
TGTGCCAGCCGGCCCGGGACTAGCGGAGGGGGTAGCTCCTACGAGCAGTACTTC
CASRPGTSGGGSSYEQYF
>TRBD2|NA|TRBV11-3|TRBJ2-1
TGTGCCAGCAGGTTGGGGGGAGGGCCGAGCAATGAGCAGTTCTTC
CASRLGGGPSNEQFF
>NA|NA|TRBV29-1|TRBJ2-7
TGCAGCGTTGCAGGGACGGCTAACTACGAGCAGTACTTC
CSVAGTANYEQYF
>TRBD1|medium-sized|TRBV11-3|TRBJ1-3
TGTGCCAGCAGCTTAGGGACAGGATACTCTGGAAACACCATATATTTT
CASSLGTGYSGNTIYF
>TRBD1|NA|TRBV11-3|TRBJ2-1
TGTGCCAGCAGCTTTACCTCCGGGACAGGGGGCTCTGGAGGTGAGCAGTTCTTC
CASSFTSGTGGSGGEQFF
>TRBD1|NA|TRBV6-8|TRBJ2-2
TGTGCCAGCAGTTACGGGACAGGGGGCAAGATTTTCGCCGGGGAGCTGTTTTTT
CASSYGTGGKIFAGELFF
>TRBD1|NA|TRBV11-3|TRBJ1-2
TGTGCCAGCAGCCGTCCTACCGGACAGGGGAGGGTCACCTTC
CASSRPTGQGRVTF
>NA|NA|TRBV12-5|TRBJ1-5
TGTGCTAGTGGTTTTCGGCAGCAGAAGAATAGCAATCAGCCCCAGCATTTT
CASGFRQQKNSNQPQHF
>TRBD2|many|TRBV7-1|TRBJ2-1
TGTGCCAGCAGCTTAATGGGACTAGATGAGCAGTTCTTC
CASSLMGLDEQFF
>TRBD2|NA|TRBV6-8|TRBJ2-3
TGTGCCAGCAGTTACGGGACTAGCTCGTTCACAGATACGCAGTATTTT
CASSYGTSSFTDTQYF
>TRBD1|NA|TRBV5-1|TRBJ2-7
TGCGCCAGCGTCGAGACAGGGGGTTCCTACGAGCAGTACTTC
CASVETGGSYEQYF
>NA|NA|TRBV6-8|TRBJ1-4
TGTGCCAGCAGCCAGGCCCCAGATGGAAAACTGTTTTTT
CASSQAPDGKLFF
>TRBD2|many|TRBV11-3|TRBJ2-5
TGTGCCAGCAGCCCTGGGAGCGGGAGGGTACAAGAGACCCAGTACTTC
CASSPGSGRVQETQYF
>NA|few|TRBV11-3|TRBJ2-7
TGTGCCAGCAGCTGGGGGTTGACGGTCCCCTACGAGCAGTACTTC
CASSWGLTVPYEQYF
>NA|NA|TRBV29-1|TRBJ2-2
TGCAGCGTTGGTGGCGCGAACACCGGGGAGCTGTTTTTT
CSVGGANTGELFF
>TRBD1|NA|TRBV27|TRBJ2-7
TGTGCCAGCAGTTTAATGTCCACAGGGGTAGAGCAGTACTTC
CASSLMSTGVEQYF
>TRBD2|NA|TRBV14|TRBJ2-2
TGTGCCAGCAGACGAGCGGGAGTGAACACCGGGGAGCTGTTTTTT
CASRRAGVNTGELFF
>TRBD1|NA|TRBV18|TRBJ2-3
TGTGCCAGCTCATCGAGGACAGGGAGCACAGATACGCAGTATTTT
CASSSRTGSTDTQYF
>TRBD2|many|TRBV9|TRBJ2-7
TGTGCCAGCAGCTTAAGACTAGCGGGACCGTACGAGCAGTACTTC
CASSLRLAGPYEQYF
>NA|NA|TRBV6-8|TRBJ2-5
TGTGCCAGCCGCCCAGGTTACCAAGAGACCCAGTACTTC
CASRPGYQETQYF
>NA|few|TRBV5-1|TRBJ2-2
TGCGCCAGCAGCTGGCCTCGGGACGGCGCGAACACCGGGGAGCTGTTTTTT
CASSWPRDGANTGELFF
>NA|large|TRBV11-3|TRBJ1-1
TGTGCCAGCAGCTTAGTTCACAGTAACACTGAAGCTTTCTTT
CASSLVHSNTEAFF
>TRBD1|medium-sized|TRBV28|TRBJ1-4
TGTGCCAGCACCACGGAGAGGGAAGGACAGGGAAAATGGCGGCTAAATGAAAAACTGTTTTTT
CASTTEREGQGKWRLNEKLFF
>TRBD2|NA|TRBV28|TRBJ2-4
TGTGCCAGCAGTTTATCAACTAGCGGGATAGCCAAAAACATTCAGTACTTC
CASSLSTSGIAKNIQYF
>TRBD2|NA|TRBV28|TRBJ2-5
TGTGCCAGCAGTTTAGGGAAGCTAGCGGAGAAAGAGACCCAGTACTTC
CASSLGKLAEKETQYF
>TRBD2|NA|TRBV9|TRBJ2-2
TGTGCCAGCACGGGGGGAGCTGGTCCCGGGGAGCTGTTTTTT
CASTGGAGPGELFF
>NA|many|TRBV7-5|TRBJ2-3
TGTGCCAGCAGCTTAGTCCCATATACAGATACGCAGTATTTT
CASSLVPYTDTQYF
>NA|NA|TRBV14|TRBJ1-2
TGTGCCAGCAGCCAGGGGGCCTCCTATGGCTACACCTTC
CASSQGASYGYTF
>NA|medium-sized|TRBV11-3|TRBJ1-2
TGTGCCAGCAGCTTAGGGCACCTCGCTAACTATGGCTACACCTTC
CASSLGHLANYGYTF
>NA|NA|TRBV5-1|TRBJ2-1
TGCGCCAGCAGCCCGGCGCTAGCCAACAATGAGCAGTTCTTC
CASSPALANNEQFF
>TRBD1|NA|TRBV28|TRBJ1-2
TGTGCCAGCAAGCGGGGGACAGCAGATACTAACTATGGCTACACCTTC
CASKRGTADTNYGYTF
>TRBD1|NA|TRBV18|TRBJ2-7
TGTGCCAGCTCGCGGGACAGGGACTACGAGCAGTACTTC
CASSRDRDYEQYF
>TRBD2|many|TRBV11-3|TRBJ2-7
TGTGCCAGCAGCTTAGTGGGACTAGCGGGAGGGGTGGCCCACGAGCAGTACTTC
CASSLVGLAGGVAHEQYF
>NA|NA|TRBV19|TRBJ2-2
TGTGCCAGTAGTAAAAGTGACACCGGGGAGCTGTTTTTT
CASSKSDTGELFF
>NA|once|TRBV18|TRBJ2-1
TGTGCCAGCTCACCAGAGCGGACAAGAGCAGTTTACAATGAGCAGTTCTTC
CASSPERTRAVYNEQFF
>NA|NA|TRBV19|TRBJ2-2
TGTGCCAGTAGTATTACGAGGACCGGGGAGCTGTTTTTT
CASSITRTGELFF
>NA|NA|TRBV5-1|TRBJ2-4
TGCGCCAGCAGCTTGGTACCCGTGGCCAAAAACATTCAGTACTTC
CASSLVPVAKNIQYF
>NA|NA|TRBV6-8|TRBJ2-1
TGTGCCAGCAGAAAACAGGCGTACAGCTCCTACAATGAGCAGTTCTTC
CASRKQAYSSYNEQFF
>NA|many|TRBV11-3|TRBJ2-5
TGTGCCAGCAGCTTAAACAAACTACCTCAAGAGACCCAGTACTTC
CASSLNKLPQETQYF
>TRBD1|NA|TRBV9|TRBJ2-7
TGTGCCAGCAGCGCCACCGGGACAGGGCTCTACGAGCAGTACTTC
CASSATGTGLYEQYF
>TRBD2|NA|TRBV25-1|TRBJ2-3
TGTGCCAGCAGTGTTAGCCTGGGACTAGGGGCAGATACGCAGTATTTT
CASSVSLGLGADTQYF
>TRBD2|few|TRBV11-3|TRBJ2-7
TGTGCCAGCAGCTTACCAGCGGGAGGGTTGCAAGCCCCCGAGCAGTACTTC
CASSLPAGGLQAPEQYF